This T cell receptor (beta chain) was identified during a study of blood T cell repertoires in COVID-19. Study context: Samples taken during acute and convalescent COVID-19 were collected in the United States, Italy and Spain. T cells, B-cell-depleted T cells, or PBMCs provided the cDNA or gDNA that served as material.

As handled by the study authors: Estimation of nucleated cell counts relied on the amplification of reference gene primers. The assay was immunoSEQ multiplex PCR, and TCRdb's table has in-frame clones only and misses some. V and J calls and clone size are those listed in that table; D and trimming were worked out from the DNA. In the table there are 150,000 to 200,000 clones, roughly 93% of which are singletons. The Seattle patients, enrolled during active infection, were followed longitudinally. Germline-derived CDR1 and CDR2 are ENHRY and SYGVKD. V lost 0 bases and J lost 10, with 19 bases in between. The CDR3 loop spans 17 amino acids.

The TCR comes from a woman in her fifties or sixties with COVID-19, enrolled during active disease. Input material: peripheral blood. This chain uses TRBV10-3 with TRBJ1-6; D ambiguous. The CDR3 DNA sequence: TGTGCCATCAGTGAGTCTACGGCCCCCCCGGGCGGGTCACCCCTCCACTTT. Translated: CAISESTAPPGGSPLHF.